This TCR beta chain is drawn from a study of CXCR3-negative and CXCR3-positive naive CD8 T cells. The wider study: Each library held about 1.5 +/- 0.3 million TRB reads, approximately 140 million in total.

In preparing the TRB cDNA libraries, 5' RACE with UMI labels was used. TCRdb re-called the 5' RACE reads, yielding one record per CDR3 amino acid sequence without DNA. This sample's table has fewer than 140,000 distinct CDR3 sequences. About this clonotype itself: Its antigen is unknown.

The CDR3 spans 15 residues. Germline CDR1 is SGHDT and CDR2 is YYEEEE. Study-wide points: TRB CDR3 properties were used to infer TCR strength, and surface CD5 was comparable between naive subsets. CXCR3-negative naive cells had less hydrophobic TRB CDR3s than did CXCR3-positive naive cells. Whereas memory cells differed, naive CXCR3-negative and CXCR3-positive cells shared similar TRBV-TRBJ usage.

Every individual CD8+ T cell subset underwent sorting in triplicate at 250,000 to 300,000 cells apiece. Sequences were obtained from naive CXCR3+ CD8+ T cells from blood. Subset denoted: CD45RO-CCR7+CD27+CD95- naive CD8+ T cells expressing CXCR3 (TNR3+). The receptor was isolated from a human donor in good health. Some clones in this sample may be carry-over from other donors' samples. The chain is built from TRBV5-6 and TRBJ2-7. CDR3 residues: CASSLVTGRLYEQYF.